Described below is a single T cell receptor beta chain sequence and its context. The data stem from a study of OX40 agonist ivuxolimab in advanced cancers. The CDR3 loop spans 14 amino acids. The ends were cut back, 1 base at V and 7 bases at J, with 11 bases in the middle. The germline V gene has CDR1 MGHRA and CDR2 YSYEKL. Sequencing used immunoSEQ multiplex PCR; TCRdb keeps in-frame clones, though not all of them. Found here are 100,000 to 150,000 clones, less than 95% of them singletons; the top ten hold more than 0.7%. This TCR was sampled from an adult with an advanced solid tumor such as melanoma, head and neck, liver or kidney cancer. The sequences come from CD4+ or CD8+ T cells sorted from blood, collected in a trial of the OX40 agonist ivuxolimab. The rearrangement joins TRBV4-1 to TRBJ1-5; no firm D call. The CDR3 loop reads CASSQVLLGQPQHF. In DNA, the CDR3 is TGCGCCAGCAGCCAAGTCTTATTAGGGCAGCCCCAGCATTTT.